This T cell receptor (beta chain) was captured by sequencing in a study of blood T cells in healthy people across ages. The junction had 8 bases not matched to a gene; V was cut back by 3 bases and J by 0 bases. CDR3 length: 16 residues. The germline V gene has CDR1 DFQATT and CDR2 SNEGSKA (reference sequence). Study conclusions and caveats: Significant beta diversity loss was already apparent by age 40, declining roughly linearly.

Using a J-beta primer mix together with a sample-barcoded 5' primer, a second PCR was run for roughly 6 to 12 cycles. TCRdb reanalysed the 5' RACE reads using MiXCR and keeps one entry per CDR3 protein. The repertoire holds a few hundred thousand distinct CDR3 sequences, approximately 51% seen once, with over 40% in the top ten. Worth noting for this clonotype: Its specificity is not known.

The chain recombines TRBV20-1 with TRBJ1-5, with TRBD1 matching over 7 bases. Material for sequencing was blood. This TCR came from a man between 60 and 75 years old in good health. CDR3 in amino acids: CSASGKQGYSNQPQHF. The DNA of the CDR3 is TGCAGTGCTAGCGGAAAACAGGGGTATAGCAATCAGCCCCAGCATTTT.